The T cell receptor beta chain under discussion was sequenced for a study of cytomegalovirus exposure and HLA in healthy donors. About the study: There were around 100 million unique TCR beta sequences, drawn from about 190 million T cells, in an earlier analysis. Points from the study as a whole: Compared with the roughly 700-donor mean, an Asian-associated ancestry cluster reportedly had fewer N-insertions, according to a later analysis. Apparent HLA restriction characterized most CMV-associated TCR beta chains in a later analysis.

This CDR3 is 17 amino acids long. Trimming cost V 4 bases and J 4 bases; bases outside gene matches: 13. CDR1 and CDR2 from the germline V gene are SGDLS and YYNGEE. PCR employed 60 Vbeta and 13 Jbeta primers. The repertoire was sequenced with immunoSEQ multiplex PCR; TCRdb's copy has only in-frame clones and lacks some. The repertoire consists of 95,000 to 110,000 clones, with about 85% occurring once and the leading ten covering 2% to 2.5%. In the case of this clone: Its antigen remains unidentified.

This sequence joins TRBV9 and TRBJ2-5; 10 positions match TRBD1. This receptor was taken from a man aged 25 to 40 in good health and CMV-seronegative. What was sequenced was PBMCs. CDR3 residues: CASSLLSGTGVGETQYF. The CDR3 bases are TGTGCCAGCAGCCTCCTATCCGGGACAGGGGTAGGAGAGACCCAGTACTTC.